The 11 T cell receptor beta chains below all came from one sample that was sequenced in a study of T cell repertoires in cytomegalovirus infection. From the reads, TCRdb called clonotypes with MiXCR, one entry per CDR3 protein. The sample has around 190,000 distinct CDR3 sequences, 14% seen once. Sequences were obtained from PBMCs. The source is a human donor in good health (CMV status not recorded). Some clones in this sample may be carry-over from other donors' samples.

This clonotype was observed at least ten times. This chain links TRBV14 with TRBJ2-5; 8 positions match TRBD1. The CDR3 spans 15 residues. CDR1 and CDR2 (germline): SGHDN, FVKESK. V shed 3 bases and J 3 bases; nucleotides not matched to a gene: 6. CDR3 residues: CASSHHTGGKETQYF. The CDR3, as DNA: TGTGCCAGCAGCCATCATACAGGGGGGAAAGAGACCCAGTACTTC. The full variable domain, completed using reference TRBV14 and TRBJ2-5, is EAGVTQFPSHSVIEKGQTVTLRCDPISGHDNLYWYRRVMGKEIKFLLHFVKESKQDESGMPNNRFLAERTGGTYSTLKVQPAELEDSGVYFCASSHHTGGKETQYFGPGTRLLVL.

In DNA, the CDR3 is TGTGCCATCAACAAGGGGACACTTTCCTACGAGCAGTACTTC. Amino acid sequence: CAINKGTLSYEQYF. The J gene is TRBJ2-7, the V gene TRBV28, with D possibly being TRBD1 (6 bases). The V gene lost 10 bases and the J gene lost 1 base, with 17 bases spanning the gap. The CDR3 sequence is 14 residues long. Looked up from germline, CDR1 is MDHEN and CDR2 is SYDVKM.

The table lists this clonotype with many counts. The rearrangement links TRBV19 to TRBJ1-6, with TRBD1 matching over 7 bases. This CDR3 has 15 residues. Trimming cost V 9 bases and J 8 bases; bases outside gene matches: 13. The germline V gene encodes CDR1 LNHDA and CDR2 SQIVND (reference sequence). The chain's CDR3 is CASRTQQGLHSPLHF. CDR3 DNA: TGTGCCAGCAGGACTCAACAGGGGTTGCATTCACCCCTCCACTTT.

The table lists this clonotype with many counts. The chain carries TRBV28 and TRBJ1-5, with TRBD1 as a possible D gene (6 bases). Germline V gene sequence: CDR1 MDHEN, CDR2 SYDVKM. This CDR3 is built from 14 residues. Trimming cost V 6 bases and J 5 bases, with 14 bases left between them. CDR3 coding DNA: TGTGCCAGCAGGCTCGGACAGAGGTATCAGCCCCAGCATTTT. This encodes CASRLGQRYQPQHF.

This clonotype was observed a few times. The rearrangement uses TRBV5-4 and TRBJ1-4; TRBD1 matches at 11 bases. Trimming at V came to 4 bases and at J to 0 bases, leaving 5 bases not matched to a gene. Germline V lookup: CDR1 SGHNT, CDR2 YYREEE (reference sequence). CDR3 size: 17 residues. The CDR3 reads CASSTPGQGATNEKLFF. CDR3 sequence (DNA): TGTGCCAGCAGCACGCCGGGACAGGGGGCAACTAATGAAAAACTGTTTTTT.

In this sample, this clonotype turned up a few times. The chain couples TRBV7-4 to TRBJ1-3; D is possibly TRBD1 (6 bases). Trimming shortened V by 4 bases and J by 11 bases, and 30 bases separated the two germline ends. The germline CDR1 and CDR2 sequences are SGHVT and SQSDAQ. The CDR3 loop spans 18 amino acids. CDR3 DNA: TGTGCCAGCAGCTCCCAGACAGGTGGCCTCGTCGAATTTGGGGCCATATATTTT. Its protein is CASSSQTGGLVEFGAIYF.

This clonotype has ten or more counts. The CDR3 region is CASSLGGRTYNEQFF. The CDR3 DNA follows: TGTGCCAGCAGCTTAGGCGGGAGGACCTACAATGAGCAGTTCTTC. The rearrangement uses TRBV7-9 and TRBJ2-1; 8 bases match TRBD2. From germline, CDR1 is SEHNR and CDR2 FQNEAQ (reference sequence). V shed 1 base, J shed 2 bases, and the junction held 1 base outside the gene matches. The CDR3 loop spans 15 amino acids.

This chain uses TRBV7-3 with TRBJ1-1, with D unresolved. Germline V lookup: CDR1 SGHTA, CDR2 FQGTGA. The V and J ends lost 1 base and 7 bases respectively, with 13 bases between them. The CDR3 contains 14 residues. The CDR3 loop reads CASSLMFGDFEAFF. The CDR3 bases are TGTGCCAGCAGCTTAATGTTCGGCGACTTTGAAGCTTTCTTT.

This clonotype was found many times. CDR3 residues: CASSYTGELFF. CDR3 coding DNA: TGTGCCAGCAGCTACACCGGGGAGCTGTTTTTT. The chain is built from TRBV7-2 and TRBJ2-2; D gene unclear. The V and J ends lost 4 bases and 3 bases respectively, with 0 bases between them. The CDR3 runs 11 residues. Germline V gives CDR1 SGHTA, CDR2 FQGNSA.

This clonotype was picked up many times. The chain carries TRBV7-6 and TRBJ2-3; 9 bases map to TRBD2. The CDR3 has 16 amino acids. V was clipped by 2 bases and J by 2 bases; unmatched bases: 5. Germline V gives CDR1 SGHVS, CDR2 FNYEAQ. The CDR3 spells CASSLLAGSSTDTQYF. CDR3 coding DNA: TGTGCCAGCAGCTTACTAGCGGGGTCCTCCACAGATACGCAGTATTTT.

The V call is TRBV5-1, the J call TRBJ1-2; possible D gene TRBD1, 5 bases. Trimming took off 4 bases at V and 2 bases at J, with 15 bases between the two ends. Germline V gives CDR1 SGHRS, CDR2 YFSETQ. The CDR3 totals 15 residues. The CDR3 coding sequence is TGCGCCAGCAGCCACGACACTACAGGCAACTATGGCTACACCTTC. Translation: CASSHDTTGNYGYTF.